Listed here are 16 T cell receptor beta chains from one sample, sequenced in a study of T cell clonality in common variable immunodeficiency. Profiled with immunoSEQ multiplex PCR; TCRdb holds only in-frame clones, not every one. Observed are about 5,300 clones, no singletons, with the top ten taking more than 11%. The study's findings and limits: In common variable immunodeficiency, TCR beta chains reportedly carried fewer deletions and N-nucleotide insertions.

These receptors' antigens are unknown. The sequenced material came from peripheral blood mononuclear cells. The origin of the receptors is a human donor with common variable immunodeficiency.

This clone has a count of ten or more. The read ends 3 residues early relative to the CDR3; the germline J gene fills the gap. The chain joins TRBV11-2 to TRBJ2-5, with 9 bases matching TRBD1. This CDR3 is built from 14 residues. The V segment lost 8 bases and the J segment 5 bases; nucleotides outside the gene matches: 9. CDR1 is SGHAT and CDR2 is FQNNGV in the germline V gene. The CDR3 bases that were read are TGTGCCAGCCAACGGGACAGGGATCGCGAGACC. Translation: CASQRDRDRET. The full CDR3 protein is CASQRDRDRETQYF.

This clone was seen a few times. The sequenced fragment ends 3 residues before the CDR3 boundary, so the rest is inferred from the germline J gene. This sequence joins TRBV19 and TRBJ1-5, with TRBD1 as a possible D gene (5 bases). CDR3 length equals 16 residues. Germline V gene data show CDR1 as LNHDA and CDR2 as SQIVND (reference sequence). V gave up 5 bases and J gave up 7 bases, with 21 bases separating them. CDR3 loop: CASSVQGGVRAQPQHF. CDR3 DNA (partial): TGTGCCAGTAGTGTTCAGGGTGGGGTCCGGGCCCAGCCC.

This clone is labeled as medium-sized. With the read ending 3 residues before the CDR3 end, the germline J gene is used to fill in that end. The V gene is TRBV20-1, the J gene TRBJ2-7; perhaps TRBD2 as D (5 bases). This CDR3 has 13 residues. V gave up 1 base and J gave up 0 bases, with 7 bases separating them. CDR1 is DFQATT, CDR2 SNEGSKA, per germline (reference sequence). CDR3 sequence: CSARAGLSYEQYF. CDR3 DNA (partial): TGCAGTGCTAGAGCTGGACTCTCCTACGAG.

By share of the sample, this clone is medium-sized. The read gets to within 3 residues of the CDR3 end, and the germline J gene fills in the rest. The chain carries TRBV3-1 (or the pseudogene TRBV3-2) and TRBJ1-3; 8 bases match TRBD1. The V segment lost 6 bases and the J segment 4 bases; nucleotides outside the gene matches: 8. From germline, CDR1 is LGHDT and CDR2 YNNKEL (reference sequence). The CDR3 contains 15 residues. CDR3 bases read: TGTGCCAGCAGTCACCGACAGGGGCACGGAAACACC. Translation: CASSHRQGHGNT. The complete CDR3 reads CASSHRQGHGNTIYF.

Comment on this clone: Read data end 3 residues before the CDR3 end; the end is taken from the germline J gene. The rearrangement joins TRBV7-9 to TRBJ2-2; no clear D. V lost 1 base and J lost 5, with 11 bases in between. CDR1 and CDR2 (germline): SEHNR, FQNEAQ (reference sequence). This CDR3 is built from 15 residues. CDR3 DNA (partial): TGTGCCAGCAGCTTAGTTGGCACGAGTACCGGGGAG. Its translation: CASSLVGTSTGE. The entire CDR3 protein reads CASSLVGTSTGELFF.

About this clone: The CDR3 end is not reached by the read, which stops 3 residues before it; the germline J gene fills it in. The chain carries TRBV6-4 and TRBJ1-2; D unclear. V was shortened by 2 bases and J by 1 base, with 8 bases between the two germline ends. The CDR3 has 14 amino acids. Germline values: CDR1 MRHNA, CDR2 SNTAGT. Incomplete CDR3 DNA: TGTGCCAGCAGTGACCACCCGCGTAACTATGGC. Translation gives CASSDHPRNYG. The entire CDR3 protein is CASSDHPRNYGYTF.

This clone has ten or more counts. The read finishes 3 residues shy of the CDR3 end, and the germline J gene is used to complete it. The chain employs TRBV7-9 and TRBJ1-5, with D perhaps TRBD1 (5 bases). Germline loops: CDR1 SEHNR, CDR2 FQNEAQ (reference sequence). The CDR3 is 12 residues long. Trimming left V 3 bases short and J 9 bases short, with 9 bases between. The sequenced part of the CDR3 DNA is TGTGCCAGCAGCTTGGGGGGAAGGCCC. Translation gives CASSLGGRP. The CDR3 in full is CASSLGGRPQHF.

By share, this clone ranks as medium-sized (0.01 to 0.1%). The read finishes 3 residues shy of the CDR3 end, and the germline J gene is used to complete it. The chain has TRBV9 and TRBJ2-5; 9 bases match TRBD1. The germline V gene has CDR1 SGDLS and CDR2 YYNGEE. V lost 4 bases and J lost 5; bases outside the gene matches: 15. The CDR3 consists of 17 residues. The chain's CDR3 is CASSPRPDRGSGETQYF. The CDR3 bases that were read are TGTGCCAGCAGCCCCAGGCCCGACAGGGGGTCAGGGGAGACC.

Ten or more counts support this clone. The read comes to an end 3 residues before the CDR3 does, leaving the germline J gene to fill in the end. The rearrangement links TRBV12-3 or TRBV12-4 to TRBJ2-3; 8 bases fit TRBD1. V lost 5 bases to trimming and J lost 4 bases; unmatched junction nucleotides: 11. This CDR3 spans 16 amino acids. The CDR3 is CASSPYSGGSPDTQYF. Incomplete CDR3 DNA: TGTGCCAGCAGTCCTTATTCAGGGGGCAGCCCAGATACG.

This clone was detected ten times or more. The read comes to an end 3 residues before the CDR3 does, leaving the germline J gene to fill in the end. The chain recombines TRBV20-1 with TRBJ1-5; D perhaps matches TRBD1 (6 bases). The CDR3 is 13 residues long. Trimming took off 4 bases at V and 5 bases at J, with 12 bases between the two ends. CDR1 and CDR2 from the germline V gene are DFQATT and SNEGSKA (reference sequence). CDR3: CSANYREDQPQHF. CDR3 DNA (partial): TGCAGTGCTAATTACAGGGAAGATCAGCCC.

Only a few counts were recorded for this clone. Coverage ceases 3 residues before the CDR3 finishes, and the germline J gene fills in the end. This sequence joins TRBV19 and TRBJ2-7; 7 bases agree with TRBD2. Germline-derived CDR1 and CDR2 are LNHDA and SQIVND (reference sequence). This CDR3 contains 14 residues. The V and J ends lost 4 bases and 6 bases, in that order; junction bases with no gene match: 9. The CDR3 bases that were read are TGTGCCAGTAGTACGCGGGACTACTTCTCCGAG. Amino acids: CASSTRDYFSE. The entire CDR3 is CASSTRDYFSEQYF.

This clone was seen a handful of times. The CDR3 goes on 3 residues after the read ends, and that part is filled in from the germline J gene. The chain carries TRBV7-2 and TRBJ1-2; D possibly corresponds to TRBD1 (5 bases). This CDR3 is built from 12 residues. Germline V CDR1 and CDR2: SGHTA, FQGNSA. CDR3 bases read: TGTGCCAGCAGCTTTGATTCAGGGATC. It yields the protein CASSFDSGI. The CDR3 in its entirety is CASSFDSGIYTF.

This clone has just a few counts. The CDR3 end is not reached by the read, which stops 3 residues before it; the germline J gene fills it in. The chain employs TRBV5-1 and TRBJ2-7; TRBD1 is a possible D gene (6 bases). The CDR3 is 13 amino acids. V lost 3 bases and J 3 bases, leaving 10 bases between the germline ends. Germline loops: CDR1 SGHRS, CDR2 YFSETQ. The CDR3 loop is CASSSGTNYEQYF. The DNA read from the CDR3 is TGCGCCAGCAGCTCCGGGACAAACTACGAG.

As for this clone: Read sequence stops 3 residues before the CDR3 end, and the germline J gene provides the missing end. The chain employs TRBV6-1 and TRBJ2-5, with D maybe TRBD1 (5 bases). V lost 4 bases to trimming and J lost 3 bases, with 9 bases between them. Germline V lookup: CDR1 MNHNS, CDR2 SASEGT. The CDR3 has 13 residues. Incomplete CDR3 DNA: TGTGCCAGCAGTGCGACAGTAGAAGAGACC. Translated, it gives CASSATVEET. The full CDR3 sequence reads CASSATVEETQYF.

Comments on this clone: The CDR3 goes on 3 residues after the read ends, and that part is filled in from the germline J gene. The rearrangement uses TRBV6-1 and TRBJ1-1, with 7 bases that match TRBD1. The trim removed 3 bases at V and 7 bases at J, leaving 14 bases unmatched. This CDR3 is built from 16 residues. The germline V gene encodes CDR1 MNHNS and CDR2 SASEGT. The sequenced CDR3 bases are TGTGCCAGCAGTGATGGTCCGGGGAGGGGGCAAGATGAA. Protein product: CASSDGPGRGQDE. The full CDR3 protein reads CASSDGPGRGQDEAFF.

With regard to this clone: The read comes to an end 3 residues before the CDR3 does, leaving the germline J gene to fill in the end. This chain joins TRBV7-9 and TRBJ2-1; 9 bases fit TRBD2. Germline CDR1 is SEHNR and CDR2 is FQNEAQ (reference sequence). The J segment lost 2 bases and the V segment lost 5 bases, leaving 4 bases of the junction unmatched. The CDR3 is 15 amino acids. The CDR3 sequence is CASSVSGSPYNEQFF. The DNA read from the CDR3 is TGTGCCAGCAGCGTTAGCGGGAGCCCCTACAATGAG.